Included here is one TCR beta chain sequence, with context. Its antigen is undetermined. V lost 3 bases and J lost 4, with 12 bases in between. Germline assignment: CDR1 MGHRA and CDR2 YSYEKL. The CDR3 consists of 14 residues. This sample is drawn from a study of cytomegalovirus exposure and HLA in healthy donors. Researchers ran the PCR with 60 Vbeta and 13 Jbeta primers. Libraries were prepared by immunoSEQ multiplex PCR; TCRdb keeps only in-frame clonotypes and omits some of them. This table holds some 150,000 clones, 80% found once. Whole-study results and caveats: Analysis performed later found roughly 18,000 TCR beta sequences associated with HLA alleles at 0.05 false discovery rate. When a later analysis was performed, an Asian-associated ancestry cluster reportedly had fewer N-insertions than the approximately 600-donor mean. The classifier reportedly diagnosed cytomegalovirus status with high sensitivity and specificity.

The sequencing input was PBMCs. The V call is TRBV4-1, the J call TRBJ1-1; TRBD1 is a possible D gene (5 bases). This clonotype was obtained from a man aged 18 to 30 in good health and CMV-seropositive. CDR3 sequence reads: CASSQAWGGTEAFF. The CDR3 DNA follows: TGCGCCAGCAGCCAGGCTTGGGGGGGCACTGAAGCTTTCTTT.